A single sample gave rise to the 28 T cell receptor beta chains below, sequenced in a study of cytomegalovirus exposure and HLA in healthy donors (dated by TCRdb to 2016 to 2017). Libraries were made using the immunoSEQ multiplex PCR assay. For the multiplex PCR, a mixture combining 60 forward primers for TCR Vbeta segments and 13 reverse primers for TCR Jbeta segments was used. In its TCRdb copy, this immuneACCESS table keeps in-frame sequences only and misses some clones. Where compared with another copy, unresolved V genes explain less than half of these, and the others have no known cause. This sample gives about 150,000 clones in total; around 77% of them show up just once. The top ten clones comprise about 4.9% of the sample. Sequencing was performed on PBMCs. These receptors came from a man aged 25 to 45 in good health.

This clone turned up a few times. The rearrangement joins TRBV5-1 to TRBJ2-5; the D gene is possibly TRBD2 (5 bases). The CDR3 has 14 residues. With 3 bases removed from V and 2 bases from J, the gap between germline ends came to 11 bases. Per the germline V gene, CDR1 is SGHRS and CDR2 is YFSETQ. CDR3 coding DNA: TGCGCCAGCAGCTCACAACCGGGACAAGAGACCCAGTACTTC. Translated, it gives CASSSQPGQETQYF.

The V gene is TRBV28, the J gene TRBJ1-5, with 8 nucleotides matching TRBD1. The CDR3 is made up of 15 amino acids. Losses at the gene ends were 2 bases for V and 3 bases for J; bases not matched to a gene: 3. The germline CDR1 and CDR2 sequences are MDHEN and SYDVKM. The CDR3 DNA reads TGTGCCAGCAGTTTACAGGGGGCTTACAATCAGCCCCAGCATTTT. Its protein product is CASSLQGAYNQPQHF.

This rearrangement joins TRBV7-3 to TRBJ2-6, with TRBD2 as a possible D gene (6 bases). V lost 5 bases and J 3 bases, leaving 14 bases between the germline ends. Germline V gives CDR1 SGHTA, CDR2 FQGTGA. The CDR3 runs to 16 residues. CDR3 loop: CASSPGLTYGANVLTF. The CDR3 DNA follows: TGTGCCAGCAGCCCGGGACTGACATATGGGGCCAACGTCCTGACTTTC.

This clone was counted ten times or more. The rearrangement joins TRBV14 to TRBJ1-1; D gene ambiguous. The CDR3 has 13 residues. The V end was cut by 5 bases, the J end by 0 bases, with 7 bases between. Germline CDR1 is SGHDN and CDR2 is FVKESK. The CDR3 nucleotides read TGTGCCAGCAGCAGCGGGTTGAACACTGAAGCTTTCTTT. Protein sequence: CASSSGLNTEAFF.

The V gene is TRBV27, the J gene TRBJ2-7, with D possibly matching TRBD2 (7 bases). CDR1 MNHEY and CDR2 SMNVEV come from the germline V gene (reference sequence). V gave up 5 bases and J gave up 0 bases, with 11 bases separating them. The CDR3 is 14 residues long. The DNA of the CDR3 is TGTGCCAGCAGTACAGGGAGGGGCTCCTACGAGCAGTACTTC. This codes for CASSTGRGSYEQYF.

The rearrangement joins TRBV7-3 to TRBJ2-1, with 11 bases identical to TRBD2. Germline CDR1 is SGHTA and CDR2 is FQGTGA. The CDR3 is made up of 15 amino acids. Trimming removed 5 bases from V and 4 bases from J; junction bases left unmatched: 4. The CDR3 loop is CASSTTSGSYNEQFF. The CDR3 DNA reads TGTGCCAGCAGCACTACTAGCGGGAGTTACAATGAGCAGTTCTTC.

This clone was picked up a small number of times. The chain recombines TRBV5-4 with TRBJ2-1; tentatively, D is TRBD2 (6 bases). Germline V gene data show CDR1 as SGHNT and CDR2 as YYREEE (reference sequence). V lost 5 bases to trimming and J lost 8 bases, with 20 bases between them. This CDR3 is built from 15 residues. The CDR3 region has the DNA TGTGCCAGCAGGCCGGGACTGTCGGTGCAAGATGAGCAGTTCTTC. This gives the protein CASRPGLSVQDEQFF.

V is TRBV7-9 and J is TRBJ1-1; 7 nucleotides agree with TRBD1. The germline V gene has CDR1 SEHNR and CDR2 FQNEAQ (reference sequence). The CDR3 contains 11 residues. V lost 8 bases and J lost 8; bases outside the gene matches: 5. Here the CDR3 reads CASSLQGEAFF. CDR3 bases: TGTGCCAGCTCCTTACAGGGGGAAGCTTTCTTT.

As to this clone: The same CDR3 arises from other DNA sequences in this sample as well. The rearrangement uses TRBV7-2 and TRBJ2-5; 9 bases match TRBD1. Trimming at V came to 6 bases and at J to 4 bases, leaving 6 bases not matched to a gene. The CDR3 sequence is 14 residues long. Germline assignment: CDR1 SGHTA and CDR2 FQGNSA. The chain's CDR3 is CASSPTGGAETQYF. The DNA of the CDR3 is TGTGCCAGCAGTCCAACAGGGGGCGCAGAGACCCAGTACTTC.

The J gene is TRBJ1-3, the V gene TRBV7-6; D remains unclear. V shed 1 base and J shed 1 base, with 8 bases lying between them. The CDR3 spans 15 residues. CDR1 is SGHVS, CDR2 FNYEAQ, per germline. CDR3 sequence: CASSLVPLSGNTIYF. CDR3 nucleotides: TGTGCCAGCAGCTTAGTTCCCCTATCTGGAAACACCATATATTTT.

V gene TRBV5-1 combines with J gene TRBJ2-1; TRBD1 might be the D (7 bases). The ends were cut back, 4 bases at V and 9 bases at J, with 17 bases in the middle. Looked up from germline, CDR1 is SGHRS and CDR2 is YFSETQ. This CDR3 has 14 residues. The CDR3 DNA reads TGCGCCAGCAGCCCGGCGGCCCAGGGGGGTGAGCAGTTCTTC. As protein: CASSPAAQGGEQFF.

The rearrangement joins TRBV19 to TRBJ1-2, with TRBD1 matching 7 bases. After removal of 3 bases from V and 4 bases from J, the junction contained 11 bases not matched to a gene. Germline assignment: CDR1 LNHDA and CDR2 SQIVND (reference sequence). This CDR3 contains 16 residues. The CDR3: CASSMNGMDRLYGYTF. CDR3 nucleotides: TGTGCCAGTAGTATGAACGGTATGGACAGGCTCTATGGCTACACCTTC. The full variable domain, in which reference TRBV19 and TRBJ1-2 provide the parts outside the CDR3, is DGGITQSPKYLFRKEGQNVTLSCEQNLNHDAMYWYRQDPGQGLRLIYYSQIVNDFQKGDIAEGYSVSREKKESFPLTVTSAQKNPTAFYLCASSMNGMDRLYGYTFGSGTRLTVV.

This chain joins TRBV18 and TRBJ2-2; D is perhaps TRBD2 (5 bases). The germline V gene encodes CDR1 KGHSH and CDR2 LQKENI. The V gene lost 2 bases and the J gene lost 4 bases, with 11 bases spanning the gap. The CDR3 contains 15 residues. For the CDR3, the DNA is TGTGCCAGCTCACCAATACTAGAAATCACCGGGGAGCTGTTTTTT. Translation: CASSPILEITGELFF.

CDR3 DNA sequence: TGCGCCAGCAGCCAAGATGGTTTCGGGGCGGGAGTTCGCGAGCAGTACTTC. Protein sequence: CASSQDGFGAGVREQYF. V is TRBV4-3 and J is TRBJ2-7, with TRBD2 matching over 7 bases. The CDR3 sequence is 17 residues long. V shed 0 bases, J shed 6 bases, and the junction held 14 bases outside the gene matches. Germline V CDR1 and CDR2: LGHNA, YSLEER.

The V call is TRBV10-3, the J call TRBJ2-7; 7 bases are a match to TRBD2. The CDR3 totals 17 residues. The V gene's germline CDR1 is ENHRY and CDR2 SYGVKD. After removal of 3 bases from V and 2 bases from J, the junction contained 13 bases not matched to a gene. In nucleotides, the CDR3 is TGTGCCATCAGTGACTCCCTGGGAGCGGGAACCGCCTACGAGCAGTACTTC. Encoded protein: CAISDSLGAGTAYEQYF.

Comment on this clone: This sample also contains other DNA sequences that code for the same CDR3. The V and J genes are TRBV5-1 and TRBJ2-1; 9 bases map to TRBD1. Trimming cost V 0 bases and J 3 bases; bases outside gene matches: 4. This CDR3 comprises 16 residues. From germline, CDR1 is SGHRS and CDR2 YFSETQ. CDR3: CASSLAPGQGYNEQFF. The CDR3, as DNA: TGCGCCAGCAGCTTGGCTCCGGGACAGGGCTACAATGAGCAGTTCTTC.

J is TRBJ1-5 and V is TRBV19; no firm D call. Germline V lookup: CDR1 LNHDA, CDR2 SQIVND (reference sequence). The V and J ends lost 6 bases and 6 bases respectively, with 15 bases between them. The CDR3 has 14 residues. The CDR3 DNA is TGTGCCAGTAGAGATGGGCTGTTGGGTCAGCCCCAGCATTTT. Residues: CASRDGLLGQPQHF.

J is TRBJ1-4 and V is TRBV5-5; 7 bases agree with TRBD1. V lost 4 bases, J lost 3 bases, and 6 bases stayed unmatched. Germline CDR1 reads SGHKS; CDR2 reads YYEKEE (reference sequence). The CDR3 has 15 amino acids. The CDR3 protein is CASSRPGTANEKLFF. As DNA, the CDR3 is TGTGCCAGCAGCCGGCCCGGGACAGCTAATGAAAAACTGTTTTTT.

This chain connects TRBV7-8 to TRBJ1-2; tentative D call: TRBD1 (6 bases). CDR1 is SGHVS, CDR2 FQNEAQ, per germline. The CDR3 covers 14 residues. Between the trimmed V and J ends, which lost 1 base and 5 bases, there was a span of 11 bases. Written as DNA, the CDR3 is TGTGCCAGCAGCTTAGGTGGACAGCCGTATGGCTACACCTTC. As protein: CASSLGGQPYGYTF.

The rearrangement uses TRBV15 and TRBJ2-7; TRBD1 aligns across 11 bases. From germline, CDR1 is LNHNV and CDR2 YYDKDF (reference sequence). This CDR3 region has 18 residues. After removal of 0 bases from V and 5 bases from J, the junction contained 12 bases not matched to a gene. This CDR3 reads CATSRERRTGGHRDEQYF. The CDR3 DNA is TGTGCCACCAGCAGAGAGAGGAGGACAGGGGGCCACCGTGACGAGCAGTACTTC.

This clone appeared a single time. This rearrangement joins TRBV4-3 to TRBJ2-3; 9 positions match TRBD2. In germline, CDR1 is LGHNA, CDR2 YSLEER. J lost 4 bases, V lost 4 bases, and 12 bases had no gene match. CDR3 length equals 17 residues. CDR3 sequence: CASSPRLSGSPADTQYF. CDR3 in DNA: TGCGCCAGCAGCCCCCGCCTTAGCGGGAGCCCCGCAGATACGCAGTATTTT.

The J gene is TRBJ1-2, the V gene TRBV4-1, with a possible D match to TRBD1 (5 bases). The germline V and J ends were trimmed by 4 bases and 6 bases, with 21 bases remaining between them. The germline V gene has CDR1 MGHRA and CDR2 YSYEKL. This CDR3 comprises 16 residues. CDR3 region: CASSLGPRRGTNGYTF. CDR3 bases: TGCGCCAGCAGCCTCGGACCCAGGAGGGGTACGAATGGCTACACCTTC.

The chain's CDR3 is CASSTWTGAAGELFF. CDR3 in DNA: TGTGCCAGCAGTACCTGGACAGGGGCGGCCGGGGAGCTGTTTTTT. The V call is TRBV6-5, the J call TRBJ2-2; 9 nucleotides line up with TRBD1. Germline assignment: CDR1 MNHEY and CDR2 SVGAGI. The CDR3 length is 15 residues. Unmatched junction bases numbered 7, after V lost 5 bases and J lost 6 bases.

The V call is TRBV6-5, the J call TRBJ1-3; no clear D gene. Trimming left V 6 bases short and J 1 base short, with 13 bases between. Germline V gene sequence: CDR1 MNHEY, CDR2 SVGAGI. CDR3 size: 15 residues. The CDR3 sequence: CASSPTSGSGNTIYF. CDR3 DNA: TGTGCCAGCAGCCCAACTTCAGGATCTGGAAACACCATATATTTT.

The chain recombines TRBV9 with TRBJ1-1; the D gene is possibly TRBD1 (6 bases). Germline CDR1 is SGDLS and CDR2 is YYNGEE. CDR3 length: 15 residues. Trimming cost V 0 bases and J 4 bases, with 13 bases left between them. DNA for the CDR3: TGTGCCAGCAGCGTAGTCGGCCAGGGGAGCACTGAAGCTTTCTTT. Residues: CASSVVGQGSTEAFF.

The J gene is TRBJ2-7, the V gene TRBV7-8; D is possibly TRBD1 (5 bases). Germline V gives CDR1 SGHVS, CDR2 FQNEAQ. V dropped 1 base and J dropped 6 bases, with 10 bases sitting between them. This CDR3 comprises 13 residues. CDR3 in amino acids: CASSLEVQVEQYF. The CDR3, as DNA: TGTGCCAGCAGCTTAGAAGTACAGGTCGAGCAGTACTTC.

The rearrangement uses TRBV9 and TRBJ2-3; D may be TRBD2 (5 bases). The germline CDR1 and CDR2 sequences are SGDLS and YYNGEE. The CDR3 covers 15 residues. Trimming removed 0 bases at V and 1 base at J, with 9 bases between. The CDR3 DNA is TGTGCCAGCAGCGTAGCTCCCGGGGGCACAGATACGCAGTATTTT. It yields the protein CASSVAPGGTDTQYF.

The chain has TRBV11-2 and TRBJ2-2; 7 bases match TRBD2. V lost 4 bases, J lost 1 base, and 3 bases stayed unmatched. Germline V CDR1 and CDR2: SGHAT, FQNNGV. The CDR3 is 15 amino acids. The CDR3 sequence is CASSSPGGNTGELFF. CDR3 DNA: TGTGCCAGCAGCTCCCCGGGGGGGAACACCGGGGAGCTGTTTTTT.